Sequencing of this T cell receptor (beta chain) was carried out in a study of blood T cell repertoires in COVID-19. Study in general: Material from acute and convalescent COVID-19 was sourced from the United States, Italy and Spain. T cells, B-cell-depleted T cells, or PBMCs provided the cDNA or gDNA that served as material.

The CDR3 contains 14 residues. CDR1 is SGHDN and CDR2 is FVKESK in the germline V gene. The germline V and J ends were trimmed by 4 bases and 4 bases, with 11 bases remaining between them. This clone was seen once. Authors' analysis steps: By means of reference gene primer amplification, nucleated cell counts were estimated. Here immunoSEQ multiplex PCR was the method, and the copy in TCRdb shows in-frame clones only, minus some. The V and J calls and clone size were taken over from that table, and D and trimming were inferred from the DNA. The sample has around 81,000 clones; around 80% are singletons.

The sequence came from a human donor in a cohort sampled during active COVID-19. Material for sequencing was peripheral blood. The chain combines TRBV14 with TRBJ2-1, with D possibly TRBD1 on 6 matching bases. CDR3 sequence reads: CASSPGTLYNEQFF. The CDR3 DNA reads TGTGCCAGCAGCCCCGGGACACTGTACAATGAGCAGTTCTTC.